Detailed here is one TCR beta chain. The antigen remains undetermined. The data were taken from a study of radiation and T cells in renal cell carcinoma. Profiling relied on immunoSEQ multiplex PCR, and the TCRdb table lists in-frame clones only, not all of them. The sample includes more than 100,000 clones, around 89% of them seen just once. Study findings and constraints: In blood, top tumor clones expanded by 2 weeks, shrinking by 4.

Looked up from germline, CDR1 is SGHRS and CDR2 is YFSETQ. V dropped 4 bases and J dropped 1; count of bases not matched to a gene: 7. CDR3 length equals 15 residues. Time point specified: blood 2 weeks post-SBRT. As for treatment: 15 Gy SBRT to primary tumor, nephrectomy 4 weeks later. The clonotype originates from a woman aged 70-85 years with renal cell carcinoma. J is TRBJ1-1 and V is TRBV5-1, with TRBD1 matching over 7 bases. The specimen comprised blood, sampled from a patient whose treatment included radiotherapy and nephrectomy. The CDR3 DNA reads TGCGCCAGCAGCCCCCGGACAGGCCGGAACACTGAAGCTTTCTTT. Translated, it gives CASSPRTGRNTEAFF.